This T cell receptor (beta chain) was sequenced in a study of graft-versus-host responses after intestinal transplantation (dated by TCRdb to about 2021). For the wider study: The transplants that recipients got were multivisceral, liver-intestinal, or isolated intestinal. Alloreactive clones were identified by sequencing pre-transplant mixed lymphocyte reaction products and comparing these products with unstimulated pre-transplant donor and recipient T cells. The cohort enrolled under 25 intestinal transplant recipients including one retransplant, and a few patients lacking pretransplant specimens were excluded. Every recipient was given anti-thymocyte globulin induction, followed by roughly 3 years of maintenance tacrolimus and steroids. After intestinal transplantation, graft-versus-host and host-versus-graft alloreactive T cell clones in the graft, circulation and bone marrow were tracked using bulk TCR-beta CDR3 sequencing. Rather than going through the commercial service, samples from three later patients were sequenced in-house on an Illumina MiSeq and processed with MiXCR. Donor T cell macrochimerism was defined as a peak of at least 4% donor T cells among recipient peripheral blood mononuclear cells.

Of note for this clone: The antigen it binds to is not known. One base away there is no much larger clone; base qualities are not given.

This specimen's time point label, per the study, means: cells obtained before transplantation from donor or recipient. CD3+CD4+ and CD3+CD8+ populations were FACS-sorted from unstimulated pre-transplant donor and recipient cells taken from spleen or lymph nodes. The germline V gene encodes CDR1 SGHVS and CDR2 FNYEAQ. The CDR3 spans 15 residues, from the cysteine through the phenylalanine. The only DNA kept is the CDR3, 45 bases in frame from the first base. V gives up 2 bases and J gives up 5 bases, and the segment between their germline ends measures 10 bases. General findings and caveats noted by the study authors: The conclusions were limited by the relatively low number and heterogeneity of the intestinal transplant patients. Patients with donor T cell macrochimerism had high GvH to HvG T cell clonal ratios in their allografts. GvH clones were detected in recipient bone marrow, and some appeared earlier in ileal mucosa or blood, consistent with an intestinal mucosal origin. Early after transplant, declines in HvG clones were associated with peak levels of circulating GvH clones.

The protocol used for the library was the immunoSEQ multiplex PCR assay. For most patients, genomic DNA was isolated using the Qiagen DNeasy Blood and Tissue Kit and was shipped frozen to Adaptive Biotechnologies for TCR sequencing. For most patients, genomic DNA was subjected to high-throughput TCR-beta CDR3 sequencing by Adaptive Biotechnologies. On the study's bioinformatics: TCR sequencing data were retrieved from Adaptive's ImmunoSEQ software for 18 patients, whereas a few other patients were processed with MiXCR and VDJtools. CD4 versus CD8 sorting errors were corrected by removing sequences found in both subsets at a frequency ratio below 5:1. CDR3 nucleotide sequences shared between donor and recipient were removed because their origin could not be assigned. To be classed as alloreactive, a clone needed at least 2-fold expansion over unstimulated cells and a minimum CFSE-low frequency of 0.002% (template counts) or 0.001% (read counts). Clones were considered mappable if detected in sequenced pre-transplant spleen, lymph node, or MLR CFSE-low populations of the donor or recipient. The cumulative frequency of alloreactive clones was calculated as a percentage of all sequences, weighted by copy number. TCRdb mirrors the immuneACCESS table, restricted to in-frame sequences. Some clones are absent from its copies; in checked studies, under half trace to an unresolved V gene, and the reason for the others is unknown. V and J calls and clone size come straight from that table; D and trimming were deduced from the DNA. In this sample the table shows some 100,000 clones, over 80% of which occur a single time. The ten most abundant clones make up 6% of the sample.

Here the chain combines TRBV7-6 and TRBJ1-6; the D gene assignment is ambiguous. This clonotype originated in a human donor who received an intestinal transplant. The sample here was unstimulated CD8+ T cells sorted from spleen or lymph node cells, taken before intestinal transplant. Here the CDR3 is given as CASSLLDRDNSPLHF. The DNA is TGTGCCAGCAGCTTATTAGACCGGGATAATTCACCCCTCCACTTT. The reference TRBV7-6 and TRBJ1-6 proteins fill in what lies around the CDR3, so the full variable domain reads GAGVSQSPRYKVTKRGQDVALRCDPISGHVSLYWYRQALGQGPEFLTYFNYEAQQDKSGLPNDRFSAERPEGSISTLTIQRTEQRDSAMYRCASSLLDRDNSPLHFGNGTRLTVT.